Shown below are 4 T cell receptor beta chains from a single sample sequenced in a study of blood T cells in healthy people across ages. Sample-barcoded 5' priming and a J-beta primer mix drove a second PCR of about 7 to 11 cycles. TCRdb independently ran MiXCR on the 5' RACE reads; one entry per CDR3 protein. The data show about 930,000 distinct CDR3 sequences, with about 27% seen just once and about 10% held by the top ten. A further study also used this sample, focusing on T cells of mothers and their children.

The sequenced sample was blood. All receptors derive from a woman between 35 and 50 years old in good health.

CDR3 in DNA: TGCAGTGCTAGATCCGGAGAACGGGGGGGTTACGAGCAGTACTTC. Protein: CSARSGERGGYEQYF. V and J are TRBV20-1 and TRBJ2-7, with 8 bases that match TRBD2. The V segment lost 2 bases and the J segment 4 bases; nucleotides outside the gene matches: 10. The CDR3 is 15 amino acids. The germline CDR1 and CDR2 sequences are DFQATT and SNEGSKA (reference sequence).

V is TRBV20-1 and J is TRBJ1-2; D is perhaps TRBD1 (5 bases). This CDR3 is 13 amino acids long. Germline V gene sequence: CDR1 DFQATT, CDR2 SNEGSKA (reference sequence). The V and J ends lost 0 bases and 7 bases respectively, with 12 bases between them. For the CDR3, the DNA is TGCAGTGCTAGAGAGAGGGGTGCCTTTGGCTACACCTTC. This encodes CSARERGAFGYTF.

The chain combines TRBV9 with TRBJ2-1; 9 bases match TRBD1. The CDR3 is 15 amino acids. Germline CDR1 is SGDLS and CDR2 is YYNGEE. V lost 4 bases and J lost 13; bases outside the gene matches: 15. Written as DNA, the CDR3 is TGTGCCAGCAGCACCGGGACAGGGCTAAGGGAGACCCAGTTCTTC. It is translated as CASSTGTGLRETQFF.

The chain carries TRBV15 and TRBJ2-5; 7 bases are shared with TRBD1. Germline V gene data show CDR1 as LNHNV and CDR2 as YYDKDF (reference sequence). With 0 bases clipped from V and 1 base from J, the junction kept 14 bases outside the gene matches. The CDR3 has 19 residues. The CDR3 region is CATSRDFDRVGPRQETQYF. The CDR3 bases are TGTGCCACCAGCAGAGATTTCGACAGGGTCGGTCCACGCCAAGAGACCCAGTACTTC.